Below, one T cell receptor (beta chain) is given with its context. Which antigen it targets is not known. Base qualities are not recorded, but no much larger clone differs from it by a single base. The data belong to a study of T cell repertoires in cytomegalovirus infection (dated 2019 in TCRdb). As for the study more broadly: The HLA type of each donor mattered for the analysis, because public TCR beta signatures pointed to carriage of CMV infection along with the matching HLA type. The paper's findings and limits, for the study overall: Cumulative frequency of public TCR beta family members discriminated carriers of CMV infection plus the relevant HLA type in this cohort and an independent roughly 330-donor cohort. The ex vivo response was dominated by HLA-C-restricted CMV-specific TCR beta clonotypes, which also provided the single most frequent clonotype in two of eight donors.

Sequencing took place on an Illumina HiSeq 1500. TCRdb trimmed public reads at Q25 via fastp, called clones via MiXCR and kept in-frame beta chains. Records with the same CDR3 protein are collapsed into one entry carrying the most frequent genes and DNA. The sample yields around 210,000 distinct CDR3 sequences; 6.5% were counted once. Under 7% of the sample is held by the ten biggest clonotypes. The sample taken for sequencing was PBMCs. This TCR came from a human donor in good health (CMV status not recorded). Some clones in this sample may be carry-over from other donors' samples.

DNA sequence: TGTGCCAGCAGGCGAGGAGGCTACACCTTC. Its protein is CASRRGGYTF. The receptor chain draws on TRBV28 and TRBJ1-2; no D segment can be confidently identified. Reading the germline V gene gives CDR1 MDHEN and CDR2 SYDVKM. The CDR3 numbers 10 residues from cysteine through phenylalanine. Of the read, only the CDR3 DNA is kept; its 30 bases are in frame from base 1. V loses 6 bases of germline sequence and J loses 8 bases, and the interval between the two ends is 7 bases.